This TCR beta chain came from a study of T-cell memory formation after mild COVID-19. As for the study in general: Largely donor-specific sequence clusters came from a couple of donors. General study results and limits: There were some responding clones in pre-infection memory, which suggested that cross-reactive memory had joined. CD4+ contracting clones were mainly CM and EM; CD8+ ones, EMRA.

As regards this clonotype: Its cognate antigen is unknown.

CDR1 is MNHEY and CDR2 is SMNVEV in the germline V gene (reference sequence). The CDR3 consists of 14 residues. Trimming shortened V by 3 bases and J by 2 bases, and 11 bases separated the two germline ends. 5'RACE with constant-segment primers built TCRalpha and TCRbeta cDNA libraries with UMIs. One entry per CDR3 protein results from TCRdb running MiXCR on the 5' RACE reads. The sample records 550,000 to 600,000 distinct CDR3 sequences, about a fifth being singletons. This chain joins TRBV27 and TRBJ2-7, with a tentative D call TRBD1 (6 bases). Sequences were obtained from PBMCs or a T cell subset sorted from them (not recorded which). This clonotype was sampled from an adult woman who had mild COVID-19 (a few samples of this study predate the infection). Cell type and time point are not known. CDR3 in DNA: TGTGCCAGCAGTTTGGGGGCCAGTCCCTACGAGCAGTACTTC. It codes for CASSLGASPYEQYF.